The entry below describes one T cell receptor beta chain. Its cognate antigen is unknown. The repertoire was sequenced with immunoSEQ multiplex PCR; TCRdb's copy has only in-frame clones and lacks some. The sample consists of 95,000 to 100,000 clones, 88% of them appearing once. The sample belongs to a study of T cell responses to AZD1222 COVID-19 vaccine. Study-level results: Among the donors, most were white British and more were female, and clonal diversity was possibly underestimated.

This CDR3 contains 14 residues. The V segment lost 7 bases and the J segment 6 bases; nucleotides outside the gene matches: 9. In germline, CDR1 is LNHDA, CDR2 SQIVND (reference sequence). The sample in question was peripheral blood, obtained 28 days after the second AZD1222 dose. This TCR derives from an adult who received the AZD1222 COVID-19 vaccine. This rearrangement joins TRBV19 to TRBJ1-5; 7 positions agree with TRBD1. The CDR3 nucleotides are TGTGCCAGTAACCCCGGACAGGAGTTTCAGCCCCAGCATTTT. Amino acid sequence: CASNPGQEFQPQHF. Full variable domain (remainder filled in from reference TRBV19 and TRBJ1-5): DGGITQSPKYLFRKEGQNVTLSCEQNLNHDAMYWYRQDPGQGLRLIYYSQIVNDFQKGDIAEGYSVSREKKESFPLTVTSAQKNPTAFYLCASNPGQEFQPQHFGDGTRLSIL.